This TCR beta chain was captured by sequencing in a study of CD8+CD57+ T cells in acquired aplastic anemia. Whole-study results and caveats: Patients and controls shared about 27 CD8+ CDR3 sequences. Simpson's diversity of CD8+ cells was not significantly different in patients compared with controls.

Patients sequenced had flow cytometry evidence of CD8+CD57+ cell expansion. Blood came from patients not yet given any therapy. Genomic DNA acted as the template from which TCR beta VDJ combination and CDR3 sequence profiling were carried out. TCRdb passed the reads through MiXCR, listing each CDR3 protein once. The repertoire holds around 170,000 distinct CDR3 sequences, with 48% as singletons. The CDR3 length is 12 residues. Between the trimmed V and J ends, which lost 5 bases and 4 bases, there was a span of 10 bases. CDR1 is DFQATT and CDR2 is SNEGSKA in the germline V gene (reference sequence). Ten or more counts support this clonotype. The target antigen is unknown.

The clonotype was recovered from a human donor with aplastic anemia. V gene TRBV20-1 combines with J gene TRBJ2-3; D is possibly TRBD2 (6 bases). Sequenced material: sorted CD4+, CD8+, or CD8+CD57+ T cells (not recorded which) from PBMCs. CDR3: CSAQEGADTQYF. DNA for the CDR3: TGCAGTGCTCAGGAGGGCGCAGATACGCAGTATTTT.